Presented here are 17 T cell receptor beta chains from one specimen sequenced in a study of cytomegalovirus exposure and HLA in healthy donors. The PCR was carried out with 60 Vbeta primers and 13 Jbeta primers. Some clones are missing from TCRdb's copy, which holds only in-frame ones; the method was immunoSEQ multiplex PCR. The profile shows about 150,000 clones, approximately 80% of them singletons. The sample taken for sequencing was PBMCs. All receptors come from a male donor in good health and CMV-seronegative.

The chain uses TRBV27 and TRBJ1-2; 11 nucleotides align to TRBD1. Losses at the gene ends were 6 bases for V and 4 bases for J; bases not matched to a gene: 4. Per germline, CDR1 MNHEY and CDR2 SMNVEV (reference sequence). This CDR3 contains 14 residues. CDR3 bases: TGTGCCAGCAGAATGGGGACAGGGGGCTATGGCTACACCTTC. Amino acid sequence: CASRMGTGGYGYTF.

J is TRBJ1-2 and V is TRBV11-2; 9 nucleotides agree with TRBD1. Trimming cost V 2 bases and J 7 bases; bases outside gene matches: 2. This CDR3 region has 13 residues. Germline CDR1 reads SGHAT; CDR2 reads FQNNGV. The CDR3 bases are TGTGCCAGCAGCTTAACAGGGGGCGCTGGCTACACCTTC. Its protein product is CASSLTGGAGYTF.

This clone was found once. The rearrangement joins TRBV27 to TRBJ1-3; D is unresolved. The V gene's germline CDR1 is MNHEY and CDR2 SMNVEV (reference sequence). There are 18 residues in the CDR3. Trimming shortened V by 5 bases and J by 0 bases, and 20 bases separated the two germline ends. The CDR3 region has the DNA TGTGCCAGCAGTCTAGAACCCCCTGAGTTAGCCTCTGGAAACACCATATATTTT. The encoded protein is CASSLEPPELASGNTIYF.

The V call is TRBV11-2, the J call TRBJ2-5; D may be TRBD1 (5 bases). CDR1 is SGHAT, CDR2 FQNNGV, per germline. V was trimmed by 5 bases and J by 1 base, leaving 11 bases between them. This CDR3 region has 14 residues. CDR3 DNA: TGTGCCAGCAGCACCCGACAGTCCCAAGAGACCCAGTACTTC. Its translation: CASSTRQSQETQYF.

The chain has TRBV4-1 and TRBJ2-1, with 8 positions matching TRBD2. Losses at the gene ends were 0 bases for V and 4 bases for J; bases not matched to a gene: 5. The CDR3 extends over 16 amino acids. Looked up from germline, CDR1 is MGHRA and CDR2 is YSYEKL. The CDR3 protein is CASSQDPGGTYNEQFF. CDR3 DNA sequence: TGCGCCAGCAGCCAAGACCCGGGAGGGACGTACAATGAGCAGTTCTTC.

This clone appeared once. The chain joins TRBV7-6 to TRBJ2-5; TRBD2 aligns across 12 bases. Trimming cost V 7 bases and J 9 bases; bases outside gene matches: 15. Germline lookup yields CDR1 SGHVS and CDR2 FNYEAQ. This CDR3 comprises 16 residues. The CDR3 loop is CASKGPSGGAGEAQYF. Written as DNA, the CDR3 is TGTGCCAGCAAGGGGCCTAGCGGGGGGGCCGGCGAGGCCCAGTACTTC.

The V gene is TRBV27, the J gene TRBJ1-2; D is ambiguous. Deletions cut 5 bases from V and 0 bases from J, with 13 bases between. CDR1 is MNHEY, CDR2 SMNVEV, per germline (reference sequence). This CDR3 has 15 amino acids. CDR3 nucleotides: TGTGCCAGCAGTCCCTGGCGACGGGCTAACTATGGCTACACCTTC. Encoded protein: CASSPWRRANYGYTF.

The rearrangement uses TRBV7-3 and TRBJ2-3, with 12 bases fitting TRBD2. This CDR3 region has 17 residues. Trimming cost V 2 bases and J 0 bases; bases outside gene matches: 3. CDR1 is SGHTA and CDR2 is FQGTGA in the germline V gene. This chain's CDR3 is CASSLLGTSGSTDTQYF. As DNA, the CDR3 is TGTGCCAGCAGCTTATTGGGGACTAGCGGGAGCACAGATACGCAGTATTTT.

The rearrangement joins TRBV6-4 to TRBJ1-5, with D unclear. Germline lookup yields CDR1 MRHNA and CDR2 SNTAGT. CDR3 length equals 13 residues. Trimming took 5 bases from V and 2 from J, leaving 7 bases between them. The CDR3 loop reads CASSQEGNQPQHF. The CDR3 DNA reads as TGTGCCAGCAGTCAGGAGGGCAATCAGCCCCAGCATTTT.

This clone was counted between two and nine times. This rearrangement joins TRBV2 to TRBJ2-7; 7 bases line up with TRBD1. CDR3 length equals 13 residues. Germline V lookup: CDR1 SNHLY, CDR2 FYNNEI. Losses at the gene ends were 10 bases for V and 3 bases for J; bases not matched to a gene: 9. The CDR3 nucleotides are TGTGCCATTACGGACAGGTATAGCTACGAGCAGTACTTC. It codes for CAITDRYSYEQYF.

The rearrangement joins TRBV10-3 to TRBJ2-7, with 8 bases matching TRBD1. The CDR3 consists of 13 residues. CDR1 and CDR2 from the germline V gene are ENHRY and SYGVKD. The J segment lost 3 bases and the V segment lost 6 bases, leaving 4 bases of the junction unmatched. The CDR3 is CAISPGTGYEQYF. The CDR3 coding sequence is TGTGCCATCAGCCCCGGGACAGGCTACGAGCAGTACTTC.

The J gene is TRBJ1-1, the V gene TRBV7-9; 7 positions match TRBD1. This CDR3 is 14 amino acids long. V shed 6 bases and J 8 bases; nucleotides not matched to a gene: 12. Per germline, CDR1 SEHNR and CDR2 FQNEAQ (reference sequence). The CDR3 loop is CASSEGGARPEAFF. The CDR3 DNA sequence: TGTGCCAGCAGTGAAGGGGGCGCGAGGCCAGAAGCTTTCTTT.

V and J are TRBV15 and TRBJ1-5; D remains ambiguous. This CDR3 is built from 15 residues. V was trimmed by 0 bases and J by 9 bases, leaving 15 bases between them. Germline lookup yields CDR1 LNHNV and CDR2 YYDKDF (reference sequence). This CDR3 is CATSRDRRARWPQHF. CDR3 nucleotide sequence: TGTGCCACCAGCAGAGATCGGAGGGCACGTTGGCCCCAGCATTTT.

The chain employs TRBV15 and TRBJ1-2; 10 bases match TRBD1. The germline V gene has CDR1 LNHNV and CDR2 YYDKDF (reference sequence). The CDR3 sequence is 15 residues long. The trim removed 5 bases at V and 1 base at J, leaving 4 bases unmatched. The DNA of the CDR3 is TGTGCCACCAGCGACCGGGACAGGGGTAACTATGGCTACACCTTC. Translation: CATSDRDRGNYGYTF.

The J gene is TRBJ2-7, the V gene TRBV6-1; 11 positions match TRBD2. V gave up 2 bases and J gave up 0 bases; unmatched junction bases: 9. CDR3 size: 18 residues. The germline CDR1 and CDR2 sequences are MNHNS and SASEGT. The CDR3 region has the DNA TGTGCCAGCAGTGAAAGGCTAGCGGGAGGTTCGAGCTCCTACGAGCAGTACTTC. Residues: CASSERLAGGSSSYEQYF.

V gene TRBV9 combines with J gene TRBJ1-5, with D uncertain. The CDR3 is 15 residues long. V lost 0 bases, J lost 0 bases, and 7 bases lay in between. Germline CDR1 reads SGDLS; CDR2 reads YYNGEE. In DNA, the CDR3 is TGTGCCAGCAGCGTAGGAGGGAATAGCAATCAGCCCCAGCATTTT. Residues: CASSVGGNSNQPQHF.

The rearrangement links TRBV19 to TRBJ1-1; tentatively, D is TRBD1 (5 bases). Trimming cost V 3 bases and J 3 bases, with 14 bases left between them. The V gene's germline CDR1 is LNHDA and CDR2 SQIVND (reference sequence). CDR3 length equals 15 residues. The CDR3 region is CASSMGQGLYTEAFF. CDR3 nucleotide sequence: TGTGCCAGTAGTATGGGTCAGGGTTTGTACACTGAAGCTTTCTTT.